These T cell receptor beta chains were read from a single sample in a study of OX40 agonist ivuxolimab in advanced cancers. Generated by immunoSEQ multiplex PCR, the TCRdb table keeps only in-frame clones and is missing some. The sample lists more than 70,000 clones; 80% to 90% were seen once. This sample comprised CD4+ or CD8+ T cells sorted from blood, obtained in a trial of the OX40 agonist ivuxolimab. Source of these receptors: an adult with an advanced solid tumor such as melanoma, head and neck, liver or kidney cancer. CDR3s include the opening cysteine and the closing phenylalanine or tryptophan. The D gene is left open where the match is weak. The listing skips clone size in some rows; elsewhere it reads once, few, many or a size class.

j_gene: TRBJ2-7
abundance: -
d_gene: TRBD1
v_gene: TRBV6-5
CDR3nt: TGTGCCAGCAGCCCCGAAACAGGGGGCGAGCAGTACTTC
CDR3aa: CASSPETGGEQYF

j_gene: TRBJ2-7
abundance: -
d_gene: -
v_gene: TRBV14
CDR3nt: TGTGCCAGCAGCCAAGAAGGGTGGAGCAGGGGGGGCTACGAGCAGTACTTC
CDR3aa: CASSQEGWSRGGYEQYF

j_gene: TRBJ1-1
abundance: -
d_gene: -
v_gene: TRBV4-1
CDR3nt: TGCGCCAGCAGCCAAGGCGGCGGCAGGCCGAACACTGAAGCTTTCTTT
CDR3aa: CASSQGGGRPNTEAFF

j_gene: TRBJ1-6
abundance: -
d_gene: -
v_gene: TRBV4-3
CDR3nt: TGCGCCAGCAGCCGAAGAGCAAGCGGAGGGCCAGGCTCCTATAATTCACCCCTCCACTTT
CDR3aa: CASSRRASGGPGSYNSPLHF

j_gene: TRBJ1-2
abundance: -
d_gene: TRBD1
v_gene: TRBV15
CDR3nt: TGTGCCACCAGTCGGGTGCTCACAGGGGAAGGCTACACCTTC
CDR3aa: CATSRVLTGEGYTF

j_gene: TRBJ2-2
abundance: -
d_gene: TRBD2
v_gene: TRBV2
CDR3nt: TGTGCCAGCAGTTCAGACTTGACTAGCGGGGGGGATTGGGACACCGGGGAGCTGTTTTTT
CDR3aa: CASSSDLTSGGDWDTGELFF

j_gene: TRBJ1-2
abundance: -
d_gene: -
v_gene: TRBV28
CDR3nt: TGTGCCAGCAGACACACCCGGGGACCTACTAACTATGGCTACACCTTC
CDR3aa: CASRHTRGPTNYGYTF

j_gene: TRBJ2-7
abundance: -
d_gene: -
v_gene: TRBV5-1
CDR3nt: TGCGCCAGCAGCGAGCTGGGGGCGATAAACGAGCAGTACTTC
CDR3aa: CASSELGAINEQYF

j_gene: TRBJ1-2
abundance: -
d_gene: TRBD1
v_gene: TRBV10-3
CDR3nt: TGTGCCATCAGTGGTGGTGGGATTGACAGGGGATTCTATGGCTACACCTTC
CDR3aa: CAISGGGIDRGFYGYTF

j_gene: TRBJ2-7
abundance: -
d_gene: -
v_gene: TRBV21-1
CDR3nt: TGTGCCAGCTACAGAGACAGTCGATGCGAGCAGTACTTC
CDR3aa: CASYRDSRCEQYF

j_gene: TRBJ1-6
abundance: -
d_gene: TRBD1
v_gene: TRBV5-1
CDR3nt: TGCGCCAGCAGCTTGGCCGGAGGGGGCTATTCACCCCTCCACTTT
CDR3aa: CASSLAGGGYSPLHF

j_gene: TRBJ1-4
abundance: -
d_gene: -
v_gene: TRBV2
CDR3nt: TGTGCCAGCAGCTGGACCGCAACTAATGAAAAACTGTTTTTT
CDR3aa: CASSWTATNEKLFF

j_gene: TRBJ1-2
abundance: -
d_gene: -
v_gene: TRBV6-5
CDR3nt: TGTGCCAGCAGTTACTCGTACGAATCTCGGGGCTACACCTTC
CDR3aa: CASSYSYESRGYTF

j_gene: TRBJ1-1
abundance: -
d_gene: -
v_gene: TRBV2
CDR3nt: TGTGCCAGCAGAGGACAGAGAGAGACTGAAGCTTTCTTT
CDR3aa: CASRGQRETEAFF

j_gene: TRBJ2-1
abundance: -
d_gene: TRBD2
v_gene: TRBV6-5
CDR3nt: TGTGCCAGCAGTTCTCCGGGACTAGGGAACAATGAGCAGTTCTTC
CDR3aa: CASSSPGLGNNEQFF

j_gene: TRBJ1-3
abundance: -
d_gene: TRBD1
v_gene: TRBV9
CDR3nt: TGTGCCAGCAGCGACCGGACAGGGGGGGGAAACACCATATATTTT
CDR3aa: CASSDRTGGGNTIYF

j_gene: TRBJ1-3
abundance: -
d_gene: -
v_gene: TRBV19
CDR3nt: TGTGCCAGTAGTTTGGCCTCTGGAAACACCATATATTTT
CDR3aa: CASSLASGNTIYF

j_gene: TRBJ1-1
abundance: -
d_gene: -
v_gene: TRBV5-1
CDR3nt: TGCGCCAGCAGCTTGGGTCAGGCCTTGAACACTGAAGCTTTCTTT
CDR3aa: CASSLGQALNTEAFF

j_gene: TRBJ2-2
abundance: -
d_gene: -
v_gene: TRBV4-1
CDR3nt: TGCGCCAGCAGCCCCCCGCAGGGTTTGGCGAACACCGGGGAGCTGTTTTTT
CDR3aa: CASSPPQGLANTGELFF

j_gene: TRBJ1-1
abundance: few
d_gene: TRBD1
v_gene: TRBV7-9
CDR3nt: TGTGCCAGCAGGAAGACAGGGCTCACTGAAGCTTTCTTT
CDR3aa: CASRKTGLTEAFF

j_gene: TRBJ1-5
abundance: -
d_gene: -
v_gene: TRBV29-1
CDR3nt: TGCAGCGTTGGGGACCTAAATCAGCCCCAGCATTTT
CDR3aa: CSVGDLNQPQHF

j_gene: TRBJ1-5
abundance: -
d_gene: -
v_gene: TRBV6-1
CDR3nt: TGTGCCAGCACGGTAAGGGCGGCTCAGCCCCAGCATTTT
CDR3aa: CASTVRAAQPQHF

j_gene: TRBJ1-5
abundance: -
d_gene: TRBD1
v_gene: TRBV6-1
CDR3nt: TGTGCCAGCAGACTCGACAGGGGGGATCAGCCCCAGCATTTT
CDR3aa: CASRLDRGDQPQHF

j_gene: TRBJ2-7
abundance: -
d_gene: TRBD1
v_gene: TRBV27
CDR3nt: TGTGCCAGCAGCCGGACAGGGGAGGCCTACGAGCAGTACTTC
CDR3aa: CASSRTGEAYEQYF

j_gene: TRBJ1-2
abundance: -
d_gene: -
v_gene: TRBV28
CDR3nt: TGTGCCAGCAGTTATGACAGTTATGGCTACACCTTC
CDR3aa: CASSYDSYGYTF

j_gene: TRBJ2-1
abundance: -
d_gene: TRBD2
v_gene: TRBV5-1
CDR3nt: TGCGCCAGCAGCTTGGATCCTAGCGGGGGTTATAATGAGCAGTTCTTC
CDR3aa: CASSLDPSGGYNEQFF

j_gene: TRBJ2-1
abundance: -
d_gene: TRBD2
v_gene: TRBV12-5
CDR3nt: TGTGCTAGTGGTTCCCGGACTAGCGGGGGGTGGGATGAGCAGTTCTTC
CDR3aa: CASGSRTSGGWDEQFF

j_gene: TRBJ1-1
abundance: -
d_gene: -
v_gene: TRBV29-1
CDR3nt: TGCAGCGTTGAGTGGGCCGGACGGGGTACTGAAGCTTTCTTT
CDR3aa: CSVEWAGRGTEAFF

j_gene: TRBJ2-1
abundance: -
d_gene: -
v_gene: TRBV10-3
CDR3nt: TGTGCCATCAGTGAGTCAATTAGCGCTTACAATGAGCAGTTCTTC
CDR3aa: CAISESISAYNEQFF

j_gene: TRBJ1-5
abundance: -
d_gene: -
v_gene: TRBV6-4
CDR3nt: TGTGCCAGCAGTCCGGACAGCAATCAGCCCCAGCATTTT
CDR3aa: CASSPDSNQPQHF

j_gene: TRBJ2-3
abundance: -
d_gene: -
v_gene: TRBV11-2
CDR3nt: TGTGCCAGCAGCTTAGGATACGGAGAAGGAGATACGCAGTATTTT
CDR3aa: CASSLGYGEGDTQYF

j_gene: TRBJ1-5
abundance: -
d_gene: -
v_gene: TRBV2
CDR3nt: TGTGCCAGCAGCGCTAACAGGGAGGGTCAGCCCCAGCATTTT
CDR3aa: CASSANREGQPQHF

j_gene: TRBJ1-3
abundance: -
d_gene: TRBD1
v_gene: TRBV5-4
CDR3nt: TGTGCCAGCAGCCCTGGGACAGCCAGGTCTGGAAACACCATATATTTT
CDR3aa: CASSPGTARSGNTIYF

j_gene: TRBJ1-1
abundance: few
d_gene: -
v_gene: TRBV10-3
CDR3nt: TGTGCCATCAGCACAGGCGTTGAAACTGAAGCTTTCTTT
CDR3aa: CAISTGVETEAFF

j_gene: TRBJ1-1
abundance: -
d_gene: -
v_gene: TRBV4-3
CDR3nt: TGCGCCAGCAGCCAACGGACAGAAGCTGAAGCTTTCTTT
CDR3aa: CASSQRTEAEAFF

j_gene: TRBJ2-1
abundance: -
d_gene: TRBD2
v_gene: TRBV29-1
CDR3nt: TGCAGCGTCGCCAGACTAGCGGGGTACAATGAGCAGTTCTTC
CDR3aa: CSVARLAGYNEQFF

j_gene: TRBJ2-5
abundance: -
d_gene: TRBD2
v_gene: TRBV9
CDR3nt: TGTGCCAGCAGCCTTCTGGGACTAGCGGGGGGGGTGGAGACCCAGTACTTC
CDR3aa: CASSLLGLAGGVETQYF